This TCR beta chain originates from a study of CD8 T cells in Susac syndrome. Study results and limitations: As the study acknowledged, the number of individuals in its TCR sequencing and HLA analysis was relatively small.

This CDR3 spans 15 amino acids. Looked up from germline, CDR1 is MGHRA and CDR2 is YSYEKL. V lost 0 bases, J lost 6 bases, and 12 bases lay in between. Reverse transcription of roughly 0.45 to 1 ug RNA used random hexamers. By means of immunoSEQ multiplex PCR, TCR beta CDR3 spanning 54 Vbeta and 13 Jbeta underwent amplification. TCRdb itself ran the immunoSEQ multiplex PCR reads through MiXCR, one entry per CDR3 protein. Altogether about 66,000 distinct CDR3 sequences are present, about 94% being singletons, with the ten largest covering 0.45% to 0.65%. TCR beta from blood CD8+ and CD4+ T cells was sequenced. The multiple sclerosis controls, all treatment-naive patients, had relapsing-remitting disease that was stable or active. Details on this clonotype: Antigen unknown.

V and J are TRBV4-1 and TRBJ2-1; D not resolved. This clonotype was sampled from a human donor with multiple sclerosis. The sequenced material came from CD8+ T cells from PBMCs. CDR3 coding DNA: TGCGCCAGCAGCCAAGAGAGAGGTTGGGGCAATGAGCAGTTCTTC. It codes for CASSQERGWGNEQFF.